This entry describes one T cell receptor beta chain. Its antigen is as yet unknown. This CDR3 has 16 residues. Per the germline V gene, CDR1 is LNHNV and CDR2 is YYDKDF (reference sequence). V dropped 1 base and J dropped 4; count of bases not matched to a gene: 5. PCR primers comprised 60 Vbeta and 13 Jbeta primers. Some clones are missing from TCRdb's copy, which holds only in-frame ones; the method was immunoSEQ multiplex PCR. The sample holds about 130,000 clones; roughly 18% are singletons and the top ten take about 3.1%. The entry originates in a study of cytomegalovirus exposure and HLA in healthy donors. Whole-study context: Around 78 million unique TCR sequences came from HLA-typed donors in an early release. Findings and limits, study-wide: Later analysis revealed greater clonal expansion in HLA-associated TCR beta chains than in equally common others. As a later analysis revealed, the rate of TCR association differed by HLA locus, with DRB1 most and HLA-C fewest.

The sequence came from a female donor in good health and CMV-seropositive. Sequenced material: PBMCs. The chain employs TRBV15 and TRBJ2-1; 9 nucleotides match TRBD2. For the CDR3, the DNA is TGTGCCACCAGCAGAGGTCTAGCGGGAAGATACAATGAGCAGTTCTTC. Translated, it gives CATSRGLAGRYNEQFF.